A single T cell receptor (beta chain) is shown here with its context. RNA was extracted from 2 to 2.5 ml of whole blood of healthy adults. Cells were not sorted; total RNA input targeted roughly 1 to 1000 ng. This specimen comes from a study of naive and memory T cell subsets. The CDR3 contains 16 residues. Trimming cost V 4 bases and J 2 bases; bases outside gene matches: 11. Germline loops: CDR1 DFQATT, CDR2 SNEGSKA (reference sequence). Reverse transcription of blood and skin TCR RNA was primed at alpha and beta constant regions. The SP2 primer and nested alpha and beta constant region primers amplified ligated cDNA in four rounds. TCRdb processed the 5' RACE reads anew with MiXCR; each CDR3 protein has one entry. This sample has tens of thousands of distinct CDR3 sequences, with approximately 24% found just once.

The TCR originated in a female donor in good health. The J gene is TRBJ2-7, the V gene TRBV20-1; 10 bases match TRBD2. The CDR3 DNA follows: TGCAGTGCTAACCAAGCTCTAGCGGGGGACCCCTACGAGCAGTACTTC. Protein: CSANQALAGDPYEQYF.